Each of the 21 T cell receptor beta chains below was sequenced from the same sample in a study of T cell repertoires in cytomegalovirus infection. Each CDR3 protein gets one entry after TCRdb re-called the reads with MiXCR. Among about 450,000 distinct CDR3 sequences listed, roughly 30% were seen once. Sequencing used PBMCs. All receptors derive from a human donor in good health (CMV status not recorded). Some clones in this sample may be carry-over from other donors' samples.

Comments on this clonotype: A much larger clone differs from this one at a single base, so this may be a read error. The CDR3 does not close with the conserved phenylalanine or tryptophan, likely indicating a read error. The chain carries TRBV4-3 and TRBJ1-4; D ambiguous. Trimming left V 0 bases short and J 5 bases short, with 13 bases between. The CDR3 spans 16 residues. In germline, CDR1 is LGHNA, CDR2 YSLEER. The CDR3 DNA sequence: TGCGCCAGCAGCCAAGATGTAGGCTGGGCGAATGAAAAACTGTTTTGT. It is translated as CASSQDVGWANEKLFC.

This clonotype has a handful of counts. The DNA for the CDR3 is TGTGCCAGCAGGGGGGGGTGGGTGAACACTGAAGCTTTCTTT. Translating gives CASRGGWVNTEAFF. The rearrangement links TRBV7-2 to TRBJ1-1; maybe TRBD1 (5 bases). The CDR3 has 14 residues. CDR1 and CDR2 from the germline V gene are SGHTA and FQGNSA. The V end lost 6 bases, the J end lost 0 bases, and 11 bases lay between the germline ends. The entire variable domain, with the rest obtained from reference TRBV7-2 and TRBJ1-1, is as follows: GAGVSQSPSNKVTEKGKDVELRCDPISGHTALYWYRQSLGQGLEFLIYFQGNSAPDKSGLPSDRFSAERTGGSVSTLTIQRTQQEDSAVYLCASRGGWVNTEAFFGQGTRLTVV.

The V call is TRBV7-6, the J call TRBJ2-7, with D perhaps TRBD1 (6 bases). V lost 5 bases to trimming and J lost 3 bases, with 14 bases between them. This CDR3 region has 14 residues. The V gene's germline CDR1 is SGHVS and CDR2 FNYEAQ. The CDR3 is CASSPGLQGYEQYF. CDR3 nucleotide sequence: TGTGCCAGCAGCCCGGGCTTACAGGGCTACGAGCAGTACTTC.

This clonotype was picked up one time. The chain combines TRBV12-3 or TRBV12-4 with TRBJ2-5; 9 bases line up with TRBD1. The CDR3 loop spans 16 amino acids. After removal of 5 bases from V and 4 bases from J, the junction contained 11 bases not matched to a gene. The CDR3 DNA follows: TGTGCCAGCAGTCACCGACAGGGGGAGACGCGAGAGACCCAGTACTTC. Translated, it gives CASSHRQGETRETQYF.

J is TRBJ2-1 and V is TRBV6-2 or TRBV6-3; 7 bases fit TRBD2. The junction had 3 bases not matched to a gene; V was cut back by 6 bases and J by 1 base. The germline gives CDR1 MNHEY, CDR2 SVGEGT. The CDR3 length is 14 residues. The CDR3 DNA sequence: TGTGCCAGCAGCCGAGCGGGGTCCTACAATGAGCAGTTCTTC. Translation gives CASSRAGSYNEQFF.

A note on this clonotype: A much larger clone sits a single nucleotide away, making a read error possible. The chain employs TRBV6-5 and TRBJ1-3, with D unresolved. The CDR3 runs 14 residues. CDR1 and CDR2 from the germline V gene are MNHEY and SVGAGI. The CDR3 loop is CASRYSVSGNTIYF. The CDR3 nucleotides read TGTGCCAGCCGTTACTCTGTCTCTGGAAACACCATATATTTT.

This clonotype was seen at least ten times. V usage is TRBV6-1 and J usage is TRBJ1-5; D remains ambiguous. The CDR3 length is 15 residues. Trimming pared 2 bases from V and 5 bases from J, leaving 13 bases between. The germline V gene has CDR1 MNHNS and CDR2 SASEGT. The CDR3 bases are TGTGCCAGCAGTGAATGGGTTAGACACCATCAGCCCCAGCATTTT. This codes for CASSEWVRHHQPQHF.

CDR3 sequence reads: CASSLAQGQPQHF. As DNA, the CDR3 is TGTGCCAGCAGCTTAGCACAGGGTCAGCCCCAGCATTTT. This chain uses TRBV7-6 with TRBJ1-5; tentatively, D is TRBD1 (6 bases). This CDR3 has 13 amino acids. Trimming took 0 bases from V and 6 from J, leaving 6 bases between them. The germline gives CDR1 SGHVS, CDR2 FNYEAQ.

This clonotype was found once. This clone may be a read error of a much larger clone one base away. The chain couples TRBV7-2 to TRBJ2-4; D ambiguous. The CDR3 covers 12 residues. Germline CDR1 SGHTA, CDR2 FQGNSA. V lost 1 base and J 9 bases, leaving 7 bases between the germline ends. CDR3: CASSLGHIIQYF. The CDR3 DNA sequence: TGTGCCAGCAGCTTAGGTCACATCATTCAGTACTTC.

Notes on this clonotype: Sequence at one end of the junction differs from germline and may be a read error. The chain recombines TRBV6-8 with TRBJ1-5; the match to TRBD1 covers 7 bases. Germline V CDR1 and CDR2: MNHGY, SAAAGT. This CDR3 contains 13 residues. DNA for the CDR3: TGTGCCCGCCACAGGGGCATCAATCAGCCCCATCATTTT. It encodes CARHRGINQPHHF.

This clonotype was detected only a few times. The genes are TRBV27 and TRBJ2-3; D uncertain. The CDR3 is made up of 16 amino acids. The V end lost 8 bases, the J end lost 1 base, and 19 bases lay between the germline ends. Germline CDR1 is MNHEY and CDR2 is SMNVEV (reference sequence). CDR3 residues: CASGRPDILGTDTQYF. The DNA for the CDR3 is TGTGCCAGCGGAAGACCCGACATATTGGGCACAGATACGCAGTATTTT.

V usage is TRBV3-1 and J usage is TRBJ2-6; no clear D. CDR3 length: 17 amino acids. CDR1 and CDR2 from the germline V gene are LGHDT and YNNKEL (reference sequence). V shed 3 bases and J shed 0 bases, with 12 bases lying between them. The CDR3 protein is CASSHWLKSSGANVLTF. CDR3 nucleotide sequence: TGTGCCAGCAGCCATTGGCTGAAGAGCTCTGGGGCCAACGTCCTGACTTTC.

With regard to this clonotype: A much larger clone differs from this one at a single base, so this may be a read error. The J gene is TRBJ1-2, the V gene TRBV6-6; D not resolved. The ends were cut back, 8 bases at V and 3 bases at J, with 7 bases in the middle. This CDR3 contains 11 residues. CDR1 is MNHNY, CDR2 SVGAGI, per germline (reference sequence). The CDR3 DNA reads TGTGCCAGCTGGCAGGACTATGGCTACACCTTC. Its protein product is CASWQDYGYTF.

The chain recombines TRBV7-9 with TRBJ2-6; possible D gene TRBD2, 5 bases. This CDR3 is 17 amino acids long. The germline V and J ends were trimmed by 5 bases and 0 bases, with 14 bases remaining between them. From germline, CDR1 is SEHNR and CDR2 FQNEAQ (reference sequence). This chain's CDR3 is CASSLPPGSSGANVLTF. Here the CDR3 DNA reads TGTGCCAGCAGCCTCCCCCCTGGGAGCTCTGGGGCCAACGTCCTGACTTTC. Full variable domain (rest looked up from reference TRBV7-9 and TRBJ2-6): DTGVSQNPRHKITKRGQNVTFRCDPISEHNRLYWYRQTLGQGPEFLTYFQNEAQLEKSRLLSDRFSAERPKGSFSTLEIQRTEQGDSAMYLCASSLPPGSSGANVLTFGAGSRLTVL.

The rearrangement joins TRBV11-1 to TRBJ2-3; 15 positions match TRBD2. Germline assignment: CDR1 SGHAT and CDR2 FQDESV (reference sequence). V lost 5 bases to trimming and J lost 8 bases; unmatched junction nucleotides: 11. The CDR3 consists of 17 residues. CDR3: CASSAGLAGGPKVTQYF. The CDR3 DNA reads as TGTGCCAGCAGCGCCGGACTAGCGGGGGGGCCAAAGGTTACGCAGTATTTT. The full variable domain, rest sourced from reference TRBV11-1 and TRBJ2-3, is EAEVAQSPRYKITEKSQAVAFWCDPISGHATLYWYRQILGQGPELLVQFQDESVVDDSQLPKDRFSAERLKGVDSTLKIQPAELGDSAMYLCASSAGLAGGPKVTQYFGPGTRLTVL.

This clonotype appeared a few times. This sequence joins TRBV6-1 and TRBJ2-5; 8 nucleotides match TRBD1. The J segment lost 2 bases and the V segment lost 3 bases, leaving 5 bases of the junction unmatched. Germline V CDR1 and CDR2: MNHNS, SASEGT. This CDR3 has 15 residues. The CDR3 DNA is TGTGCCAGCAGTGACAGGGGGCGAAGTCAAGAGACCCAGTACTTC. Its translation is CASSDRGRSQETQYF.

For this clonotype: A clone one base away is much larger, so this may be a read error. The conserved phenylalanine or tryptophan normally closing the CDR3 is absent here, so this likely arose from a read error. CDR3 in amino acids: CASSRSTGLNYGYTY. The CDR3 coding sequence is TGTGCCAGCAGCCGATCGACAGGCCTAAACTATGGCTACACCTAC. V gene TRBV7-2 combines with J gene TRBJ1-2; D might be TRBD1 (6 bases). Trimming stripped 5 bases from V and 2 bases from J, with 15 bases between. The CDR3 spans 15 residues. Germline CDR1 reads SGHTA; CDR2 reads FQGNSA.

Regarding this clonotype: One base away lies a much larger clone, so this may be a sequencing read error. This rearrangement joins TRBV7-2 to TRBJ2-3; D uncertain. The length of the CDR3 is 14 residues. Germline CDR1 is SGHTA and CDR2 is FQGNSA. The CDR3 DNA reads TGTGCCAGCAGCCAGACTGACGTCACATATACGCAGTATTTT. Translating it yields CASSQTDVTYTQYF. The full variable domain, with the rest looked up from reference TRBV7-2 and TRBJ2-3, is GAGVSQSPSNKVTEKGKDVELRCDPISGHTALYWYRQSLGQGLEFLIYFQGNSAPDKSGLPSDRFSAERTGGSVSTLTIQRTQQEDSAVYLCASSQTDVTYTQYFGPGTRLTVL.

The chain recombines TRBV6-2 or TRBV6-3 with TRBJ2-1, with TRBD2 matching 9 bases. This CDR3 is 15 amino acids long. Trimming at V came to 5 bases and at J to 3 bases, leaving 5 bases not matched to a gene. CDR1 is MNHEY, CDR2 SVGEGT, per germline. The DNA for the CDR3 is TGTGCCAGCAGTGGAGCGGGGGGTTTCTACAATGAGCAGTTCTTC. The encoded protein is CASSGAGGFYNEQFF.

This clonotype was picked up many times. The genes are TRBV7-2 and TRBJ2-2; 9 bases align to TRBD2. CDR3 length equals 15 residues. Looked up from germline, CDR1 is SGHTA and CDR2 is FQGNSA. After removal of 5 bases from V and 7 bases from J, the junction contained 8 bases not matched to a gene. In DNA form, the CDR3 reads TGTGCCAGCAGCACCTTTGCGGGGGGGTTCGGGGAGCTGTTTTTT. Its protein product is CASSTFAGGFGELFF.

The V call is TRBV7-9, the J call TRBJ2-2; maybe TRBD1 (5 bases). With 4 bases removed from V and 5 bases from J, the gap between germline ends came to 11 bases. The CDR3 is 14 amino acids. CDR1 SEHNR and CDR2 FQNEAQ come from the germline V gene (reference sequence). The CDR3 sequence: CASSSKGVTGELFF. For the CDR3, the DNA is TGTGCCAGCAGCTCTAAAGGGGTTACCGGGGAGCTGTTTTTT.